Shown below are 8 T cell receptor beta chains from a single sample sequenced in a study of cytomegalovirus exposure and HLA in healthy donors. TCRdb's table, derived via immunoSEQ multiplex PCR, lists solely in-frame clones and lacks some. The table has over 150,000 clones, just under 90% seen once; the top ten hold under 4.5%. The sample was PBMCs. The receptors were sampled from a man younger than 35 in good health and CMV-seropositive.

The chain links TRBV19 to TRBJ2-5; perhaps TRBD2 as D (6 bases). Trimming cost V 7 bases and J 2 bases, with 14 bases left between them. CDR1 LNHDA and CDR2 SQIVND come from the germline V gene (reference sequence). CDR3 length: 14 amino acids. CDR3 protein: CASNLGRGQETQYF. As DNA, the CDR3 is TGTGCCAGTAACCTAGGGCGGGGTCAAGAGACCCAGTACTTC.

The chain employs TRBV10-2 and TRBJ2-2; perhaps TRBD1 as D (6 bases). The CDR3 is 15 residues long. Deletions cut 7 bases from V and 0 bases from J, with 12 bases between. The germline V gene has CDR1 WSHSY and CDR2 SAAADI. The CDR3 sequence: CASKIGGANTGELFF. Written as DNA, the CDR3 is TGCGCCAGCAAGATAGGGGGAGCGAACACCGGGGAGCTGTTTTTT.

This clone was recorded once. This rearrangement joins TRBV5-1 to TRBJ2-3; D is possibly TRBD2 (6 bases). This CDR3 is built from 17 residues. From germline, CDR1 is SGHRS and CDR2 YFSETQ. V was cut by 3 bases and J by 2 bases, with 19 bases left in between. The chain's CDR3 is CASSSQSGLPTTDTQYF. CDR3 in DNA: TGCGCCAGCAGCTCTCAGTCCGGACTACCGACCACAGATACGCAGTATTTT.

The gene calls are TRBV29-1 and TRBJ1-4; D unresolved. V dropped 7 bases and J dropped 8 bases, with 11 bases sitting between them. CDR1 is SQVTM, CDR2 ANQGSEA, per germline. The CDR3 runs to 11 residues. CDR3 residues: CSEGLGEKLFF. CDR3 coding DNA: TGCAGCGAAGGACTAGGGGAAAAACTGTTTTTT. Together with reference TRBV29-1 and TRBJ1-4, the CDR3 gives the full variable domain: SAVISQKPSRDICQRGTSLTIQCQVDSQVTMMFWYRQQPGQSLTLIATANQGSEATYESGFVIDKFPISRPNLTFSTLTVSNMSPEDSSIYLCSEGLGEKLFFGSGTQLSVL.

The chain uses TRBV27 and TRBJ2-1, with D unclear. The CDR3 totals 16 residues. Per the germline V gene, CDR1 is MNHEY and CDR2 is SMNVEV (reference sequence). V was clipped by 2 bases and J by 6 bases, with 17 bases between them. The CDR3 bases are TGTGCCAGCAGTTTAAGTCTCGCATCAACTATCAATGAGCAGTTCTTC. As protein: CASSLSLASTINEQFF.

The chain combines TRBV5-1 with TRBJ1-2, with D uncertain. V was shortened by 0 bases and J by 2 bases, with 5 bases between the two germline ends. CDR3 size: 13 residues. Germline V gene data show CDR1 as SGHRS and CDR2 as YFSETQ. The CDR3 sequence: CASSLAGNYGYTF. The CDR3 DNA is TGCGCCAGCAGCTTGGCCGGGAACTATGGCTACACCTTC.

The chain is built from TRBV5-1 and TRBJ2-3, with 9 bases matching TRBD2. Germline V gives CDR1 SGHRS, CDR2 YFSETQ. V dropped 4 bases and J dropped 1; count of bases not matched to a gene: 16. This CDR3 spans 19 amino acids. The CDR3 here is CASSPLPAGGHRGTDTQYF. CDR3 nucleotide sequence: TGCGCCAGCAGCCCCCTCCCAGCGGGAGGTCACCGAGGCACAGATACGCAGTATTTT.

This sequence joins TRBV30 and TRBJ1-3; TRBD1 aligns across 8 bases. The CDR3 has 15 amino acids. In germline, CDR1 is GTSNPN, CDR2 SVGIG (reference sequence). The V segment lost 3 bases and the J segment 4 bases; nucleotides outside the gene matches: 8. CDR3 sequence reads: CAWRGDRITGNTIYF. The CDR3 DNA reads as TGTGCCTGGAGGGGGGACAGGATAACGGGAAACACCATATATTTT.